This TCR beta chain was recorded in a study of tumor-infiltrating lymphocytes in primary liver carcinoma (dated by TCRdb to about 2017). For the study in its entirety: Of the five patients (three men and two women, aged 30 to 69 years), four had hepatocellular carcinoma and one had combined HCC and intrahepatic cholangiocarcinoma. Repertoires from technical replicates were highly reproducible, with mean shared-clone rates approximately 0.88 and correlation coefficients above 0.95. The tumors of the five patients were staged as T1-T3 N0M0, with maximum diameters ranging from roughly 4 to 10 cm. A total of roughly 35 specimens from 5 patients, comprising some 25 tumor regions, 5 adjacent noncancerous liver tissues and 5 peripheral blood samples, were covered by TCRbeta repertoire sequencing. Samples yielded roughly 3.65 to 7.5 million productive TCRbeta reads; read depth did not differ significantly between tissue types. Across five regions of each liver tumor, along with adjacent normal tissue and blood, the study brought together TCRbeta repertoire sequencing, expression microarrays and whole-exome sequencing. Study-wide conclusions, independent of this receptor: Repertoire overlap was found to be higher between tumor regions (mean approximately 35%) than between tumor-adjacent (around 17%) or tumor-blood (14%) pairs, consistent with antigen-driven expansion. The top 250 clones made up a significantly larger repertoire fraction in tumors than in blood (p = 0.039). Only five patients were included in the study, and the authors note that the findings should be validated in a larger study. Bulk unsorted samples precluded comparing CD4+ and CD8+ T cell repertoires. Only the TCR beta chain was sequenced, so true repertoire diversity is likely underestimated because unpaired alpha chains were not captured.

The CDR3 runs 15 amino acids, cysteine and phenylalanine included. Only the CDR3 portion is preserved as DNA: 45 bases, with reading frame beginning at the first base. Trimming removed 3 bases from V and 7 bases from J; the gene matches leave 10 bases unexplained. Taken from the germline V gene, the CDR1 and CDR2 loops are MGHRA and YSYEKL. Without any cell sorting, total RNA and DNA were extracted together from 20-30 mg of bulk tissue using the AllPrep DNA/RNA mini kit. Between late 2015 and March 2016, roughly five patients in China with histopathologically diagnosed primary liver carcinoma had their tumors surgically resected. At the time of sampling, the patients were treatment-naive and had chronic HBV infection. Pieces of fresh tumor and adjacent tissue were cut in half, with one half kept in RNAlater at -80 degrees C and the other half sent for histology. This clonotype was found many times. Its antigen remains unidentified. Per-nucleotide qualities are absent, and no much larger clonotype sits a single base away.

Using a constant-region primer and ProtoScript II reverse transcriptase, TCRbeta-specific cDNA was reverse-transcribed from 400 to 550 ng total RNA. The TCRbeta libraries were prepared through three rounds of nested multiplex PCR following a slightly modified ARM-PCR procedure. Multiplex TRBV1-TRBV30 forward primers and a Cbeta reverse primer were used in the first two PCR rounds, each of which was run for about 10 cycles. A final 25-cycle PCR with Deep VentR polymerase added sample barcodes and Illumina adapters. Before sequencing, amplicons of 200-500 bp were purified from gel using a QIAquick gel extraction kit. The TCRbeta amplicons were sequenced with 250-bp paired-end reads on an Illumina HiSeq 2500. From the authors' description of their analysis: Reads were quality-trimmed with Trimmomatic v0.33, and paired reads were merged with FLASH v1.2.11 to recover full CDR3 sequences. V, D and J germline segments were assigned to the rearranged TCRbeta sequences using MiGEC v1.2.1b. Clonotype statistics and Shannon-Wiener diversity indices were computed with VDJtools v1.0.0. To reduce sampling bias, subsequent analyses other than the diversity analysis used only the 250 most abundant clonotypes in each sample. The raw public data were reprocessed by TCRdb itself: fastp quality trimming at Q25, MiXCR clonotype calling, in-frame beta chains only. Rows with a matching CDR3 protein are joined into one entry that keeps the most common DNA and genes. These V and J calls derive from TCRdb rather than the authors' analysis. For this sample the table gives about 92,000 distinct CDR3 sequences, of which approximately 68% were detected only once. The leading ten clones occupy about 27% of the sample.

The source of this sequence is a man aged 35 to 55 with primary liver carcinoma and hepatitis B virus infection. The sequencing sample was made of tumor-adjacent normal liver tissue. The chain couples TRBV4-1 to TRBJ2-7, with TRBD2 matching 9 junction bases. The CDR3 reads as follows: CASSHRSLAGNEQYF. The DNA sequence is given as TGCGCCAGCAGCCACAGAAGCCTAGCGGGAAATGAGCAGTACTTC.